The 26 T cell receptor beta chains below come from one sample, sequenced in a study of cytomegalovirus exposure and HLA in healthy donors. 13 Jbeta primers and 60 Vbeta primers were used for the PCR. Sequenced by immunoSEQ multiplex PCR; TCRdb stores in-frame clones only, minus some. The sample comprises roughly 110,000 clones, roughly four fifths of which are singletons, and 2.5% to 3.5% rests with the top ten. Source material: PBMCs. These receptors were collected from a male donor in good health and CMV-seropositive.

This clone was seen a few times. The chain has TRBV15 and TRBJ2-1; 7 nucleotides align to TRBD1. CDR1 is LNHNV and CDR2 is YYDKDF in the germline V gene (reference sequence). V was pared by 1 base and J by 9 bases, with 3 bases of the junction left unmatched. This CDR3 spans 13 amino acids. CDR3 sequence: CATSRVDRPEQFF. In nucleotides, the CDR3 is TGTGCCACCAGCAGAGTGGACAGGCCTGAGCAGTTCTTC.

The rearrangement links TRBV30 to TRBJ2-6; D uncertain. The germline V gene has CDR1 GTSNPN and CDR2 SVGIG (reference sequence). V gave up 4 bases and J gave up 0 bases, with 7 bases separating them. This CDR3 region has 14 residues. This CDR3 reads CAWTRSSGANVLTF. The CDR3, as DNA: TGTGCCTGGACGCGGAGCTCTGGGGCCAACGTCCTGACTTTC.

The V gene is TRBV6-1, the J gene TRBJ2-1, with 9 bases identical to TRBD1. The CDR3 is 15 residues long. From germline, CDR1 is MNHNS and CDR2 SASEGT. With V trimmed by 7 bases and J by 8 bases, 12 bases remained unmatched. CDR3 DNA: TGTGCCAGCAACAGAGGGACAGGGCGCAATGATGAGCAGTTCTTC. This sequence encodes CASNRGTGRNDEQFF.

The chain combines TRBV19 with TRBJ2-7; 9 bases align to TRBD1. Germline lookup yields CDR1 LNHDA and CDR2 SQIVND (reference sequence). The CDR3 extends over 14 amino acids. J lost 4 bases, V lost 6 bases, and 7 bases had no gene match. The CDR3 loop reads CASRGPGQGYEQYF. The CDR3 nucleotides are TGTGCCAGTAGGGGTCCGGGACAGGGTTACGAGCAGTACTTC.

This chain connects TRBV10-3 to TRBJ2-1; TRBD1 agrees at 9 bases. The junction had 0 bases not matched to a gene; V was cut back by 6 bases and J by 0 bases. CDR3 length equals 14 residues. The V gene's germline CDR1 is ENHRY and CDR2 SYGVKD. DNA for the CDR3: TGTGCCATCAGGACAGGGGGCTCCTACAATGAGCAGTTCTTC. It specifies CAIRTGGSYNEQFF.

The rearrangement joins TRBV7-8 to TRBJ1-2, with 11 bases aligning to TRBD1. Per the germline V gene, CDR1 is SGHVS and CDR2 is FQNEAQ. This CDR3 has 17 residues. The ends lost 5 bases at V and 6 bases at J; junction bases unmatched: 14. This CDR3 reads CASSQGQGAILDNGYTF. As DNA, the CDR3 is TGTGCCAGCAGCCAAGGACAGGGGGCGATTTTGGATAATGGCTACACCTTC.

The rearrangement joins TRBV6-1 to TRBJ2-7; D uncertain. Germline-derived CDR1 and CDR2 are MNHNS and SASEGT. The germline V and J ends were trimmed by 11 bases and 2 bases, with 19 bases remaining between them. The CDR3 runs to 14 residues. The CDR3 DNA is TGTGCCGTAAGCGTTAGATGGCCAACCTACGAGCAGTACTTC. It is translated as CAVSVRWPTYEQYF.

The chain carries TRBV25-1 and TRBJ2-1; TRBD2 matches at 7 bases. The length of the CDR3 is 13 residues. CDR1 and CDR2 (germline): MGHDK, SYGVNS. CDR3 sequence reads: CAASSGFSNEQFF. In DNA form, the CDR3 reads TGTGCAGCGTCTAGCGGCTTCTCCAATGAGCAGTTCTTC.

The CDR3 DNA follows: TGTGCCAGCAGCTTATACGGGGGGCGTACGCAGTATTTT. This sequence encodes CASSLYGGRTQYF. The rearrangement links TRBV5-4 to TRBJ2-3, with a weak D call TRBD2 (7 bases). The V end lost 2 bases, the J end lost 8 bases, and 12 bases lay between the germline ends. The germline V gene encodes CDR1 SGHNT and CDR2 YYREEE (reference sequence). The CDR3 loop spans 13 amino acids.

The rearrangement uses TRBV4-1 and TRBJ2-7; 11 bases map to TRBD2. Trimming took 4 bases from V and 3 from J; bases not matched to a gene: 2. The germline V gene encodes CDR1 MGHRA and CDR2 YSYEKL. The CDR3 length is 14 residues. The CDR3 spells CASSPLAGGYEQYF. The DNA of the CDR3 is TGCGCCAGCAGCCCTCTAGCGGGAGGCTACGAGCAGTACTTC.

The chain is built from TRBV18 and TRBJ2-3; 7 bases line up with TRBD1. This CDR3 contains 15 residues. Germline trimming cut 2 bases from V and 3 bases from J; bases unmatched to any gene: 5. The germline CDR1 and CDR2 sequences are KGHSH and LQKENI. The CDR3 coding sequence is TGTGCCAGCTCACCAACAGGGGCGGGTACAGATACGCAGTATTTT. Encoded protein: CASSPTGAGTDTQYF.

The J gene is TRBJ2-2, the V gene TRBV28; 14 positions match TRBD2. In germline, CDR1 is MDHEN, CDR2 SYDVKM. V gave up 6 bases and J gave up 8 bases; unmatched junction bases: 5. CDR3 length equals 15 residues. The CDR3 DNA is TGTGCCAGCAGCCGAGGGACTAGCGGGAGTGGGGAGCTGTTTTTT. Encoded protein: CASSRGTSGSGELFF.

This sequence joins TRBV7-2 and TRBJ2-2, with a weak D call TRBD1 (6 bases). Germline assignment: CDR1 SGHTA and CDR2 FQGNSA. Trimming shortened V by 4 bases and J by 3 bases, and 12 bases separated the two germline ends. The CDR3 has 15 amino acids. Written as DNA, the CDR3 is TGTGCCAGCAGCTCCTGGACAGAGTACACCGGGGAGCTGTTTTTT. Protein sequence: CASSSWTEYTGELFF.

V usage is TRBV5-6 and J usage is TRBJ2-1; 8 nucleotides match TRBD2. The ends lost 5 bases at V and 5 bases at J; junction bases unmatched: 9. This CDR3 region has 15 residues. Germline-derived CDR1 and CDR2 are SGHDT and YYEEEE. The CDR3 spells CASRRTGGPNNEQFF. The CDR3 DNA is TGTGCCAGCAGACGGACGGGAGGGCCAAACAATGAGCAGTTCTTC. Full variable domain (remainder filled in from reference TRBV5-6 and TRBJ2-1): DAGVTQSPTHLIKTRGQQVTLRCSPKSGHDTVSWYQQALGQGPQFIFQYYEEEERQRGNFPDRFSGHQFPNYSSELNVNALLLGDSALYLCASRRTGGPNNEQFFGPGTRLTVL.

The CDR3 loop reads CASSSAGRNTIYF. DNA for the CDR3: TGTGCCAGCAGCTCGGCCGGGAGAAACACCATATATTTT. The genes are TRBV5-7 and TRBJ1-3; D not certain. TRBV5-7 carries the ORF label, with uncertain function. CDR3 length: 13 residues. Trimming took 3 bases from V and 5 from J, leaving 9 bases between them.

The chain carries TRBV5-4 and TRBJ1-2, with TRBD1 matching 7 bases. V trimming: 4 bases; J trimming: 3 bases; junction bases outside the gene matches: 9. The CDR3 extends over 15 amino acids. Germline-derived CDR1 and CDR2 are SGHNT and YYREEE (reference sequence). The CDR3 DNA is TGTGCCAGCAGCCCTAGTACAGGGGACTACTATGGCTACACCTTC. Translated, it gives CASSPSTGDYYGYTF. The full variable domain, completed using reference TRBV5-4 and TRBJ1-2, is ETGVTQSPTHLIKTRGQQVTLRCSSQSGHNTVSWYQQALGQGPQFIFQYYREEENGRGNFPPRFSGLQFPNYSSELNVNALELDDSALYLCASSPSTGDYYGYTFGSGTRLTVV.

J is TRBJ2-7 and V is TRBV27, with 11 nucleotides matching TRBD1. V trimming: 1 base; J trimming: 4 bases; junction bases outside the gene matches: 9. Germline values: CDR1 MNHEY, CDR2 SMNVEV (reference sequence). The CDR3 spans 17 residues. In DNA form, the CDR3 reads TGTGCCAGCAGTTTATTCTTCCGGGGACAGGGGGAATACGAGCAGTACTTC. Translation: CASSLFFRGQGEYEQYF.

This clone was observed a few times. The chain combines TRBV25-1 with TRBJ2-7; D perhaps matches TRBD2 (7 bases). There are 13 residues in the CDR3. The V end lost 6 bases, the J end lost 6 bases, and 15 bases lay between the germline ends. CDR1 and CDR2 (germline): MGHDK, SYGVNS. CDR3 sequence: CASSEGGPSEQYF. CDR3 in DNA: TGTGCCAGCAGCGAGGGGGGGCCCTCCGAGCAGTACTTC.

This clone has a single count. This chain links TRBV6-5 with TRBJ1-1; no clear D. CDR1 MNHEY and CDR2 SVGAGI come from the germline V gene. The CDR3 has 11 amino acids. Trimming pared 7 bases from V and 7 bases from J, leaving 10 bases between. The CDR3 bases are TGTGCCAGCATTTTACCGGGTGAAGCTTTCTTT. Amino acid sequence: CASILPGEAFF.

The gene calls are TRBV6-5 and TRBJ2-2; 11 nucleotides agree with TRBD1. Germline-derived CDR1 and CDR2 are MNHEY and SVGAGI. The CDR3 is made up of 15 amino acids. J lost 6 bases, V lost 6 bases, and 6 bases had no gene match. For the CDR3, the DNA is TGTGCCAGCAGGGACAGGGGGCGAGGTGCCGGGGAGCTGTTTTTT. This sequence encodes CASRDRGRGAGELFF.

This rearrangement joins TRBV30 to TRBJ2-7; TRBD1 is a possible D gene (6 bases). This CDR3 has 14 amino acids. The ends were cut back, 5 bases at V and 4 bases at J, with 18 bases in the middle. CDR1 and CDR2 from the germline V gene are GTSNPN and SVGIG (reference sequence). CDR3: CAWGAGQSFYEQYF. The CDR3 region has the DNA TGTGCCTGGGGTGCTGGACAGTCGTTTTACGAGCAGTACTTC.

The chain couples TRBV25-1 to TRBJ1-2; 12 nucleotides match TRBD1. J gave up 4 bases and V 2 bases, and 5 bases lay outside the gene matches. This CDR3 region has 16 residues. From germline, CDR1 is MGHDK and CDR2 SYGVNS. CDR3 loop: CASSETGTGGIYGYTF. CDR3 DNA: TGTGCCAGCAGTGAAACCGGGACAGGGGGCATCTATGGCTACACCTTC.

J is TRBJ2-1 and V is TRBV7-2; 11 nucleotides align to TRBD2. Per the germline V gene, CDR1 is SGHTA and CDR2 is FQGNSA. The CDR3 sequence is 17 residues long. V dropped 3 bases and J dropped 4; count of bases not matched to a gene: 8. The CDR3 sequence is CASSLTSGTSGYNEQFF. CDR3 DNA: TGTGCCAGCAGCTTGACATCCGGGACTAGCGGTTACAATGAGCAGTTCTTC.

CDR3: CSVGTGANTGELFF. The DNA of the CDR3 is TGCAGCGTCGGGACAGGGGCGAACACCGGGGAGCTGTTTTTT. The gene calls are TRBV29-1 and TRBJ2-2; TRBD1 matches at 10 bases. Germline V gene sequence: CDR1 SQVTM, CDR2 ANQGSEA. The length of the CDR3 is 14 residues. The V segment lost 6 bases and the J segment 0 bases; nucleotides outside the gene matches: 1.

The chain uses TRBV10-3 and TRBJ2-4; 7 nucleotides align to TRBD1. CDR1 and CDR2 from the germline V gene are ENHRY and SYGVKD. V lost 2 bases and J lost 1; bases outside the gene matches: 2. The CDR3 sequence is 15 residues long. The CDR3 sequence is CAISETGEAKNIQYF. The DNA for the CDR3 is TGTGCCATCAGTGAGACAGGGGAGGCCAAAAACATTCAGTACTTC.

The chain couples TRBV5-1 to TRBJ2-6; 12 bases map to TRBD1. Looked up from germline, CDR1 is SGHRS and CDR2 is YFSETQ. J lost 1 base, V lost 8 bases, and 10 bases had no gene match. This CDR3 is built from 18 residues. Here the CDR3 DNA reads TGCGCCAGTCATAAATCGGGACAGGGGGCTTCTGGGGCCAACGTCCTGACTTTC. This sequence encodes CASHKSGQGASGANVLTF.